This entry describes one T cell receptor (beta chain). Antigen: not known. The assay, immunoSEQ v3.0, was run at survey level. Libraries were prepared by immunoSEQ multiplex PCR; TCRdb keeps only in-frame clonotypes and omits some of them. The data contain tens of thousands of clones, roughly 83% of them seen just once; the ten biggest clones take up more than 8%. This sample is drawn from a study of long-term antiretroviral therapy in people with HIV. General observations from the study: Diversity measured after ART increased yet remained under transplant donor controls. Clones showing expansion before ART dominated the repertoire at all time points.

The CDR3 loop spans 14 amino acids. Trimming took 5 bases from V and 1 from J, leaving 11 bases between them. CDR1 MDHEN and CDR2 SYDVKM come from the germline V gene. The chain is built from TRBV28 and TRBJ1-1; D may be TRBD1 (5 bases). The clonotype was recovered from a young man with HIV. The sample here was unsorted PBMCs, taken almost 2.9 years after starting antiretroviral therapy. CDR3 protein: CASSQPGRNTEAFF. CDR3 DNA: TGTGCCAGCAGTCAACCGGGACGGAACACTGAAGCTTTCTTT. The variable domain in full, completed from reference TRBV28 and TRBJ1-1, reads DVKVTQSSRYLVKRTGEKVFLECVQDMDHENMFWYRQDPGLGLRLIYFSYDVKMKEKGDIPEGYSVSREKKERFSLILESASTNQTSMYLCASSQPGRNTEAFFGQGTRLTVV.